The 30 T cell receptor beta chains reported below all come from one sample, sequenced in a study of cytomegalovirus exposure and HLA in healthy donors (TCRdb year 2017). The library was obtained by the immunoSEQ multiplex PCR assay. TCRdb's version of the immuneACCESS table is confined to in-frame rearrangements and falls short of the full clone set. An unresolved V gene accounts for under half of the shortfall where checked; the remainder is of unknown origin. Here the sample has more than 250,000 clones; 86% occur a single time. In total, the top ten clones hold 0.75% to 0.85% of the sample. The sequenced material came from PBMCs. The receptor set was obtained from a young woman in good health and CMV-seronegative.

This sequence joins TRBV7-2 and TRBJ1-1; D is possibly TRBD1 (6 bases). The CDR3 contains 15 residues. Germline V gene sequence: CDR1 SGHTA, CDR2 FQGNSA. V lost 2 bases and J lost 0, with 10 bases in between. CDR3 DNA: TGTGCCAGCAGCTTATCGGCAGGGGTGAACACTGAAGCTTTCTTT. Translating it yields CASSLSAGVNTEAFF.

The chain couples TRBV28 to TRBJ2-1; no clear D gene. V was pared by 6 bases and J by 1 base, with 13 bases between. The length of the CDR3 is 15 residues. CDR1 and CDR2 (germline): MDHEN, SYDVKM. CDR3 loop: CASSIQLSSYNEQFF. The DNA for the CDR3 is TGTGCCAGCAGCATCCAACTATCTTCCTACAATGAGCAGTTCTTC.

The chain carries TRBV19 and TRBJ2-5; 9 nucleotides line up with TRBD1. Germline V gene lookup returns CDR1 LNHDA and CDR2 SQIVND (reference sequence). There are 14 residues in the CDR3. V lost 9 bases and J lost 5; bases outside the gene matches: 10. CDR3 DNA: TGTGCCAGCGCGGCTACAGGGGGCTGGGAGACCCAGTACTTC. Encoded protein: CASAATGGWETQYF.

CDR3 bases: TGTGCCAGCAGTTACGGACAGGGAGGGAAAGCTTTCTTT. Translation gives CASSYGQGGKAFF. The rearrangement joins TRBV6-5 to TRBJ1-1, with 8 positions matching TRBD1. Unmatched junction bases numbered 5, after V lost 2 bases and J lost 9 bases. CDR1 is MNHEY and CDR2 is SVGAGI in the germline V gene. The CDR3 is 13 residues long.

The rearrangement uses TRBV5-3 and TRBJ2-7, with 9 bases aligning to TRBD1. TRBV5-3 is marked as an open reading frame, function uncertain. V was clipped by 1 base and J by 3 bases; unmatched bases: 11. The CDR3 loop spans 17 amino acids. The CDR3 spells CARSLSNAGTGYYEQYF. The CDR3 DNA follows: TGTGCCAGAAGCTTGTCCAACGCCGGGACAGGGTACTACGAGCAGTACTTC.

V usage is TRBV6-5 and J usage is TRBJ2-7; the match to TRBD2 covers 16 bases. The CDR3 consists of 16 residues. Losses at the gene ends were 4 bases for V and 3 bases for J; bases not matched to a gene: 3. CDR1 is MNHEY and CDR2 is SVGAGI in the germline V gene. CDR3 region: CASSSGTSGRDYEQYF. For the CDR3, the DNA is TGTGCCAGCAGTTCCGGGACTAGCGGGAGGGACTACGAGCAGTACTTC.

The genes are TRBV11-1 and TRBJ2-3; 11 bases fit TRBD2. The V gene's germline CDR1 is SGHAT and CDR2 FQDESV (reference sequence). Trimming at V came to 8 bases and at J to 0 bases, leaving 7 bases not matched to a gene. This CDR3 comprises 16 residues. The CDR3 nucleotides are TGTGCCAGCGGGACTAGCGGAACAACTAGCACAGATACGCAGTATTTT. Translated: CASGTSGTTSTDTQYF.

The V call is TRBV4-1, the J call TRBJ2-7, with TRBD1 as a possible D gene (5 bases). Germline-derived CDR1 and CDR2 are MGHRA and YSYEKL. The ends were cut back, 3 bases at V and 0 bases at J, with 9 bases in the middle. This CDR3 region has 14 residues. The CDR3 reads CASSQKTASYEQYF. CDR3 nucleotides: TGCGCCAGCAGCCAGAAGACAGCCTCCTACGAGCAGTACTTC.

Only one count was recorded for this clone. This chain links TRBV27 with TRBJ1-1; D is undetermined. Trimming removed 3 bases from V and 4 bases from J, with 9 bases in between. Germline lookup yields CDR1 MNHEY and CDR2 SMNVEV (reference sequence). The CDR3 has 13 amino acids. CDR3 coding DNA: TGTGCCAGCAGTTTCCGAGGGTCCACTGAAGCTTTCTTT. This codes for CASSFRGSTEAFF.

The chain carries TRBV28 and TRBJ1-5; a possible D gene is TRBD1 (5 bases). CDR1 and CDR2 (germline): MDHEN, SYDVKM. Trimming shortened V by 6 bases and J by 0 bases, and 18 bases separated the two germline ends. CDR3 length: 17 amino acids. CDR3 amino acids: CASRPGWGVGSNQPQHF. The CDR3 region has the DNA TGTGCCAGCAGACCCGGGTGGGGGGTTGGTAGCAATCAGCCCCAGCATTTT.

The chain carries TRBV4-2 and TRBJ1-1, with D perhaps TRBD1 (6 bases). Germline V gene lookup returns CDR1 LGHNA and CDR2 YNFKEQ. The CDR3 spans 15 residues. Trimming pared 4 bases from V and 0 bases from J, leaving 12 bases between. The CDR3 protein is CASSREGTMNTEAFF. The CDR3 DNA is TGTGCCAGCAGCCGGGAGGGGACAATGAACACTGAAGCTTTCTTT.

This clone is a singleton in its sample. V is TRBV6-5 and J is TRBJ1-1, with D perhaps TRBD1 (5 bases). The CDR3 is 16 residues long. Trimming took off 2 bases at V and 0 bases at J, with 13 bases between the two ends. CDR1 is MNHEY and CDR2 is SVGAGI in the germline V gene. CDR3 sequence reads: CASSYGGLGMNTEAFF. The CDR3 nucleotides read TGTGCCAGCAGTTACGGGGGGTTAGGGATGAACACTGAAGCTTTCTTT.

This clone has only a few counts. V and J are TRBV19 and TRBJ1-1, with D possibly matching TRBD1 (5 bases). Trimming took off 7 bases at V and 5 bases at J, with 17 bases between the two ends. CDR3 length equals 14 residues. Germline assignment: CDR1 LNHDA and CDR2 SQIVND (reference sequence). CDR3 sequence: CASNSAGVGTEAFF. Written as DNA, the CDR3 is TGTGCCAGTAATAGTGCGGGGGTAGGGACTGAAGCTTTCTTT.

CDR3 DNA: TGTGCCAGCAGCTTCAGTGGGGCGCCTGGGCAGCCCCAGCATTTT. It encodes CASSFSGAPGQPQHF. This rearrangement joins TRBV7-2 to TRBJ1-5, with D perhaps TRBD1 (5 bases). The CDR3 has 15 residues. CDR1 and CDR2 (germline): SGHTA, FQGNSA. Trimming removed 3 bases from V and 7 bases from J, with 16 bases in between.

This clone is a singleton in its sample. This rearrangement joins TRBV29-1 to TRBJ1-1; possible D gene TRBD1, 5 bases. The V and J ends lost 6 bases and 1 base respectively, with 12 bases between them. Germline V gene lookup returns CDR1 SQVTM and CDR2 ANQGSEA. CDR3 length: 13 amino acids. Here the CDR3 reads CSVSLTANTEAFF. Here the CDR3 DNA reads TGCAGCGTCAGCCTGACAGCGAACACTGAAGCTTTCTTT.

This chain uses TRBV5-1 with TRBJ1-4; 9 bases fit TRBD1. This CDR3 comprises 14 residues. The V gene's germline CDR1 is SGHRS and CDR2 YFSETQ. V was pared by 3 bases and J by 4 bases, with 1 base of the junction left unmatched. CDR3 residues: CASSSGQGNEKLFF. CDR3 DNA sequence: TGCGCCAGCAGCTCGGGACAGGGTAATGAAAAACTGTTTTTT.

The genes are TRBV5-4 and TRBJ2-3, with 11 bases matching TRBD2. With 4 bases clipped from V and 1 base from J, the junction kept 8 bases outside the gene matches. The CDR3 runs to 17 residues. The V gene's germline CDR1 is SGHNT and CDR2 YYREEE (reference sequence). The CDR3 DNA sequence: TGTGCCAGCAGCCAAACTAGCGGGAGTGTAGGCACAGATACGCAGTATTTT. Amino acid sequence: CASSQTSGSVGTDTQYF.

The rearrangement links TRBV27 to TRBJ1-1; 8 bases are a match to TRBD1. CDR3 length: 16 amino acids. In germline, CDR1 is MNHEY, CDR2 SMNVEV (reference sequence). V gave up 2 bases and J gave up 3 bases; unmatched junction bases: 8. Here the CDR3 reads CASSLVGGQAYTEAFF. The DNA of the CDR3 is TGTGCCAGCAGTTTAGTCGGGGGACAGGCCTACACTGAAGCTTTCTTT.

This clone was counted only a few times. CDR3 in amino acids: CASSGSGAPYEQYF. The CDR3 DNA follows: TGTGCCAGCAGTGGAAGCGGTGCTCCCTACGAGCAGTACTTC. V usage is TRBV6-1 and J usage is TRBJ2-7, with D possibly being TRBD2 (5 bases). Germline CDR1 is MNHNS and CDR2 is SASEGT. The CDR3 covers 14 residues. V lost 4 bases and J lost 2, with 12 bases in between.

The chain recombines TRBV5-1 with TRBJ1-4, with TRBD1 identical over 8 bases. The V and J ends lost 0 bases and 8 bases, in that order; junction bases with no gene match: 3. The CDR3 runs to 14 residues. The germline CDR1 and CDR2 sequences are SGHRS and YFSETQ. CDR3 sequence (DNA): TGCGCCAGCAGCTTGGCAGGGGGCGAGGAAAAACTGTTTTTT. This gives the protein CASSLAGGEEKLFF.

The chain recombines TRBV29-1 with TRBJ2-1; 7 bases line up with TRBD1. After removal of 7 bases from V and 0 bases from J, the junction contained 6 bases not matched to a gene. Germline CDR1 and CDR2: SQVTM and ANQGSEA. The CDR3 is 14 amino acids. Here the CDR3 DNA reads TGCAGCGGCAAACAGGGGAACTCCTACAATGAGCAGTTCTTC. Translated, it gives CSGKQGNSYNEQFF.

CDR3 DNA sequence: TGTGCCAGCAGTGAGAGTGCCCAGTACTTC. It specifies CASSESAQYF. This chain joins TRBV2 and TRBJ2-5, with unresolved D. V lost 3 bases and J 9 bases, leaving 5 bases between the germline ends. Germline V lookup: CDR1 SNHLY, CDR2 FYNNEI. The CDR3 is made up of 10 amino acids.

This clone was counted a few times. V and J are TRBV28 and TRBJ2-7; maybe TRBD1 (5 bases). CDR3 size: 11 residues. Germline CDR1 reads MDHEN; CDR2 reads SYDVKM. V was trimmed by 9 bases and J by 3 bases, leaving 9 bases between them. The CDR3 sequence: CASGASYEQYF. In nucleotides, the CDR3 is TGTGCCAGTGGGGCTAGCTACGAGCAGTACTTC.

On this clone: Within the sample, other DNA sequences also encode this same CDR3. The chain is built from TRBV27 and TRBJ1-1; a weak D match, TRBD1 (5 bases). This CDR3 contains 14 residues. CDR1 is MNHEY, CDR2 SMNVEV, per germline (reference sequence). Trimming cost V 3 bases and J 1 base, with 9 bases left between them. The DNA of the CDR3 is TGTGCCAGCAGTTTGCGGGGCGGGAACACTGAAGCTTTCTTT. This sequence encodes CASSLRGGNTEAFF.

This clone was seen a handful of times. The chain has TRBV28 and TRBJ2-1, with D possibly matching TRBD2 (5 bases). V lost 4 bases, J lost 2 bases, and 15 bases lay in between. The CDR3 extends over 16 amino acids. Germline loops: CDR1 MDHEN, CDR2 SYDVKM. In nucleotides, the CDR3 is TGTGCCAGCAGTTCGATTCAAGGACTCACCTACAATGAGCAGTTCTTC. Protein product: CASSSIQGLTYNEQFF.

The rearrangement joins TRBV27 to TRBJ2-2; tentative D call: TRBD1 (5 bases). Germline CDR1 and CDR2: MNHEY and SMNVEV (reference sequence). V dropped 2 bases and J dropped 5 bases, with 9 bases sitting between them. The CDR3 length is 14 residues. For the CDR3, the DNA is TGTGCCAGCAGTTTAGGCGACAGAACCGGGGAGCTGTTTTTT. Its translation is CASSLGDRTGELFF.

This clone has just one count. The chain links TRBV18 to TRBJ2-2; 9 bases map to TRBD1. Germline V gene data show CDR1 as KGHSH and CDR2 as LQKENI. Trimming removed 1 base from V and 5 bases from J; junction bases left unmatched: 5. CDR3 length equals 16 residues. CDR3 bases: TGTGCCAGCTCACCACTTACGACAGGGGGGACCGGGGAGCTGTTTTTT. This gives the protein CASSPLTTGGTGELFF.

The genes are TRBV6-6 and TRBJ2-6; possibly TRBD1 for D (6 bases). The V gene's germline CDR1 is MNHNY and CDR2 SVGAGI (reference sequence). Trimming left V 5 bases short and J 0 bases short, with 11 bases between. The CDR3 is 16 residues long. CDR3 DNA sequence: TGTGCCAGCAGTCCGACAGGAGACTCTGGGGCCAACGTCCTGACTTTC. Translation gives CASSPTGDSGANVLTF.

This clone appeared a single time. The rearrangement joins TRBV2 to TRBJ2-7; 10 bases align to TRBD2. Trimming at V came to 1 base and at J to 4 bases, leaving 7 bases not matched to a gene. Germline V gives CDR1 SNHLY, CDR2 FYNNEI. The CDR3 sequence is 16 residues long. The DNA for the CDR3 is TGTGCCAGCAGTGAAGAGGTACTAGCGGGATGGTACGAGCAGTACTTC. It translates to CASSEEVLAGWYEQYF.

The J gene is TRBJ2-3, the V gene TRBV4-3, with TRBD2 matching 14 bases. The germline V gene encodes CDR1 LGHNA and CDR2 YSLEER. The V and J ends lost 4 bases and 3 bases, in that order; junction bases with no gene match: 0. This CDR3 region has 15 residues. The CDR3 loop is CASSRTSGRTDTQYF. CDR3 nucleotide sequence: TGCGCCAGCAGCCGGACTAGCGGGAGGACAGATACGCAGTATTTT.